The rows below give T cell receptor beta chains drawn from one sample of a study of T cell responses to AZD1222 COVID-19 vaccine. The protocol was immunoSEQ multiplex PCR, while the TCRdb copy is restricted to in-frame clones and leaves out a portion. Of 70,000 to 95,000 clones detected, around 93% appear once; the ten largest clones hold 25% to 30%. The source material was peripheral blood, sampled 28 days after the second AZD1222 dose. The receptors were sampled from an adult who received the AZD1222 COVID-19 vaccine. CDR3s include the opening cysteine and the closing phenylalanine or tryptophan. D genes are given only for firm matches.

d_call	v_call	j_call	cdr3_aa
TRBD1	TRBV6-5	TRBJ2-7	CASSLQGYEQYF
.	TRBV5-1	TRBJ2-3	CASSLALGGAGTQYF
.	TRBV9	TRBJ2-7	CASSVLGDGYEQYF
.	TRBV7-2	TRBJ2-3	CASSLDWSEDTQYF
.	TRBV2	TRBJ2-1	CASSPEGGSYNEQFF
TRBD1	TRBV6-6	TRBJ2-3	CASSYWTGASTDTQYF
TRBD2	TRBV7-9	TRBJ2-6	CASSPGLAGGPSGANVLTF
.	TRBV13	TRBJ2-1	CASSLGTTQKMRGNEQFF
.	TRBV7-3	TRBJ1-1	CASSLGGRINTEAFF
.	TRBV5-1	TRBJ2-7	CASSTVGEFYEQYF
TRBD2	TRBV9	TRBJ2-7	CASSPRTSGRGEQYF
.	TRBV14	TRBJ2-7	CASSQVRLAEYEQYF
TRBD1	TRBV11-2	TRBJ2-7	CASSPLPRDRPLGEQYF
.	TRBV28	TRBJ2-1	CASSLTSPIWNEQFF
TRBD1	TRBV7-9	TRBJ1-2	CASSLAGTGRYGYTF
TRBD2	TRBV5-1	TRBJ2-1	CASSLVVAGDPDNEQFF
.	TRBV4-3	TRBJ2-5	CASSQGPRETQYF